This passage covers 13 T cell receptor beta chains from one sample sequenced in a study of T-cell memory formation after mild COVID-19. TCRdb re-analysed the 5' RACE reads in MiXCR, keeping a single row per CDR3 protein. The table includes 400,000 to 500,000 distinct CDR3 sequences, roughly 17% detected once. Input material: PBMCs or a T cell subset sorted from them (not recorded which). These TCRs come from a young man who had mild COVID-19 (a few samples of this study predate the infection). Cell type and time point are not known.

In its sample, this clonotype was seen a few times. The V and J genes are TRBV20-1 and TRBJ2-7; the D call may be TRBD1 or TRBD2 (5 bases each). Germline CDR1 and CDR2: DFQATT and SNEGSKA (reference sequence). This CDR3 is built from 14 residues. Between the trimmed V and J ends, which lost 6 bases and 0 bases, there was a span of 15 bases. The CDR3 sequence is CSAKRGGSSYEQYV. As DNA, the CDR3 is TGCAGTGCGAAGAGGGGCGGTAGCTCCTACGAGCAGTACGTC.

This chain links TRBV19 with TRBJ1-1; 9 nucleotides agree with TRBD1. Unmatched junction bases numbered 3, after V lost 10 bases and J lost 3 bases. The CDR3 covers 12 residues. Germline CDR1 LNHDA, CDR2 SQIVND (reference sequence). Here the CDR3 DNA reads TGTGCCATTTGGACAGGGGACACTGAAGCTTTCTTT. Translated: CAIWTGDTEAFF. Variable domain in full (rest from reference TRBV19 and TRBJ1-1): DGGITQSPKYLFRKEGQNVTLSCEQNLNHDAMYWYRQDPGQGLRLIYYSQIVNDFQKGDIAEGYSVSREKKESFPLTVTSAQKNPTAFYLCAIWTGDTEAFFGQGTRLTVV.

This clonotype was recorded a few times. V and J are TRBV5-1 and TRBJ2-5, with 7 positions matching TRBD2. The germline V gene has CDR1 SGHRS and CDR2 YFSETQ. The CDR3 loop spans 15 amino acids. V lost 0 bases, J lost 0 bases, and 2 bases stayed unmatched. The CDR3 coding sequence is TGCGCCAGCAGCTTGGCCCTAGCGGACCAAGAGACCCAGTACTTC. Translating it yields CASSLALADQETQYF.

The CDR3, as DNA: TGTGCCAGCAGTCAACGCGGACACGGGACAGGGAGGACTGAAGCTTTCTTT. This codes for CASSQRGHGTGRTEAFF. The chain couples TRBV27 to TRBJ1-1, with 9 bases aligning to TRBD1. This CDR3 has 17 amino acids. The germline V gene encodes CDR1 MNHEY and CDR2 SMNVEV (reference sequence). After removal of 5 bases from V and 5 bases from J, the junction contained 15 bases not matched to a gene.

The chain joins TRBV5-1 to TRBJ1-2, with 7 bases that match TRBD1. The germline CDR1 and CDR2 sequences are SGHRS and YFSETQ. The CDR3 contains 15 residues. Germline trimming cut 1 base from V and 8 bases from J; bases unmatched to any gene: 11. CDR3 residues: CASSLRGGSFAGYTF. The DNA for the CDR3 is TGCGCCAGCAGCTTGCGAGGGGGCAGTTTCGCCGGCTACACCTTC.

The V and J genes are TRBV4-2 and TRBJ2-6; D uncertain. The germline V gene encodes CDR1 LGHNA and CDR2 YNFKEQ. V lost 0 bases, J lost 3 bases, and 3 bases lay in between. The CDR3 sequence is 14 residues long. CDR3 protein: CASSQESGANVLTF. CDR3 nucleotides: TGTGCCAGCAGCCAAGAAAGTGGGGCCAACGTCCTGACTTTC.

This clonotype has a handful of counts. The chain recombines TRBV4-2 with TRBJ2-3; maybe TRBD2 (6 bases). The CDR3 loop spans 15 amino acids. Per the germline V gene, CDR1 is LGHNA and CDR2 is YNFKEQ. Trimming pared 4 bases from V and 8 bases from J, leaving 19 bases between. The CDR3 loop is CASSRSSDVGGTQYF. The CDR3 DNA follows: TGTGCCAGCAGCCGGTCTAGCGATGTCGGAGGTACGCAGTATTTT.

This chain uses TRBV5-1 with TRBJ1-5; D remains unclear. V was pared by 7 bases and J by 0 bases, with 14 bases between. Germline CDR1 and CDR2: SGHRS and YFSETQ. This CDR3 comprises 15 residues. Here the CDR3 reads CASRLSPNSNQPQHF. The CDR3 nucleotides are TGCGCCAGCCGTTTATCCCCGAATAGCAATCAGCCCCAGCATTTT.

CDR3 amino acids: CASSRGRAIEAFF. CDR3 coding DNA: TGTGCCAGCAGTCGCGGACGGGCCATTGAAGCTTTCTTT. This sequence joins TRBV12-3 or TRBV12-4 and TRBJ1-1; D uncertain. The CDR3 length is 13 residues. V was trimmed by 5 bases and J by 7 bases, leaving 14 bases between them.

This clonotype came up a few times. The V and J genes are TRBV20-1 and TRBJ2-6; no clear D gene. This CDR3 contains 15 residues. Germline V gene sequence: CDR1 DFQATT, CDR2 SNEGSKA (reference sequence). Trimming removed 3 bases from V and 0 bases from J, with 9 bases in between. CDR3 sequence: CSASMGNSGANVLTF. As DNA, the CDR3 is TGCAGTGCTAGTATGGGTAACTCTGGGGCCAACGTCCTGACTTTC.

The rearrangement uses TRBV6-5 and TRBJ2-5, with TRBD1 matching over 9 bases. Germline V lookup: CDR1 MNHEY, CDR2 SVGAGI. This CDR3 has 14 residues. V lost 6 bases to trimming and J lost 5 bases; unmatched junction nucleotides: 7. For the CDR3, the DNA is TGTGCCAGCAGGATCACAGGGGGCCGGGAGACCCAGTACTTC. Amino acids: CASRITGGRETQYF.

This clonotype showed up just a few times. The chain couples TRBV6-4 to TRBJ2-3, with D unclear. The germline V gene encodes CDR1 MRHNA and CDR2 SNTAGT. Trimming removed 3 bases at V and 1 base at J, with 5 bases between. CDR3 length: 13 amino acids. The CDR3 DNA follows: TGTGCCAGCAGTGAAAAGGGCACAGATACGCAGTATTTT. This sequence encodes CASSEKGTDTQYF.

The chain recombines TRBV12-3 or TRBV12-4 with TRBJ2-1, with D perhaps being TRBD1 or TRBD2 (6 bases each). The V end was cut by 9 bases, the J end by 0 bases, with 18 bases between. CDR3 size: 16 residues. The CDR3 region has the DNA TGTGCCAGTCGCGGCTGGGGGGCCGACTCCTACAATGAGCAGTTCTTC. Translated, it gives CASRGWGADSYNEQFF.